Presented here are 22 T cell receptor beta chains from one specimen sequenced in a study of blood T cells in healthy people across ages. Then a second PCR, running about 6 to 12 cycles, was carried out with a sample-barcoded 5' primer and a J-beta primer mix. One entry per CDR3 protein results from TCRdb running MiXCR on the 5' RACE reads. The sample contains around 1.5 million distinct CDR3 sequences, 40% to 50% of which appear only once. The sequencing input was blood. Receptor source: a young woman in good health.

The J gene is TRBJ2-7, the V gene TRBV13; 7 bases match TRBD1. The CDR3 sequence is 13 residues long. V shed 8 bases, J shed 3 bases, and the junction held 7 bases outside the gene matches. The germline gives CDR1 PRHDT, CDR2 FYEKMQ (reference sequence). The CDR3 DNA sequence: TGTGCCAGCGTTTCCCGGGACAGCTACGAGCAGTACTTC. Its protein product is CASVSRDSYEQYF.

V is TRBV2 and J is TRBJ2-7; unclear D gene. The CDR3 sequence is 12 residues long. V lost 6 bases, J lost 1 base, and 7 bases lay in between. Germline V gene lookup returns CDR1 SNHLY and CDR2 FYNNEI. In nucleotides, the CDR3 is TGTGCCAGCAGGCAGATATCCTACGAGCAGTACTTC. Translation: CASRQISYEQYF.

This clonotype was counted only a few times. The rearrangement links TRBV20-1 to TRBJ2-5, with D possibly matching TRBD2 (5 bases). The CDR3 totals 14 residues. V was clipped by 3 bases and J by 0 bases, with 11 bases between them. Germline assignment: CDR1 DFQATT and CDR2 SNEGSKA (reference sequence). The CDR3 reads CSARPTGYQETQYF. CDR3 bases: TGCAGTGCTAGGCCAACGGGGTACCAAGAGACCCAGTACTTC.

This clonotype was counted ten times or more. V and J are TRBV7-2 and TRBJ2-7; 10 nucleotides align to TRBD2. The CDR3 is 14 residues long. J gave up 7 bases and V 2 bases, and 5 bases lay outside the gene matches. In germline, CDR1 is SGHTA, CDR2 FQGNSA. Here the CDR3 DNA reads TGTGCCAGCAGCTTAAGCGGGACTAGCGTGGAGCAGTACTTC. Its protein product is CASSLSGTSVEQYF.

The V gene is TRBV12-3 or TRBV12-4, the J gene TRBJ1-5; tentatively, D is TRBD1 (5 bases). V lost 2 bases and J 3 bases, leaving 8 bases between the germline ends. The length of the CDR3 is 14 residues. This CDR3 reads CASSLLGDNQPQHF. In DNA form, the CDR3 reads TGTGCCAGCAGTTTATTGGGGGACAATCAGCCCCAGCATTTT.

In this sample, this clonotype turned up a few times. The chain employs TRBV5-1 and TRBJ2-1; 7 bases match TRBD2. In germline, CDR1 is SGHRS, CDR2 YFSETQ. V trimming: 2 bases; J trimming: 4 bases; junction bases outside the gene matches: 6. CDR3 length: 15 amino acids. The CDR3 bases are TGCGCCAGCAGCTTTACGGGAGCGGGATACAATGAGCAGTTCTTC. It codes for CASSFTGAGYNEQFF.

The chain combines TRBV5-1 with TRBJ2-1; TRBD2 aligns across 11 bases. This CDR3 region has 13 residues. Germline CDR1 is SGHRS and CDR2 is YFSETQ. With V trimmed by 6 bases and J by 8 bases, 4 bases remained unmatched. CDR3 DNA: TGCGCCAGCAAGGGGACTAGCGGCTATGAGCAGTTCTTC. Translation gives CASKGTSGYEQFF. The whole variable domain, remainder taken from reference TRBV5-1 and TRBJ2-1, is KAGVTQTPRYLIKTRGQQVTLSCSPISGHRSVSWYQQTPGQGLQFLFEYFSETQRNKGNFPGRFSGRQFSNSRSEMNVSTLELGDSALYLCASKGTSGYEQFFGPGTRLTVL.

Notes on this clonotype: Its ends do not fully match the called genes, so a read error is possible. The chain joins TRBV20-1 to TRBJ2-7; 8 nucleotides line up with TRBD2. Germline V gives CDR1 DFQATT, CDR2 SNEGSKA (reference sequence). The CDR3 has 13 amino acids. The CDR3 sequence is CSASPGGPYERYF. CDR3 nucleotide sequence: TGCAGTGCTAGCCCGGGGGGGCCCTACGAGCGGTACTTC.

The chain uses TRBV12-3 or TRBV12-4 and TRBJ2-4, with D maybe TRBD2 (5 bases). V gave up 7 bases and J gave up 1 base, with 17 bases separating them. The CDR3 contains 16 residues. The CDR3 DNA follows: TGTGCCAGCACCGCGCCGGGGAAGGTTGCCAAAAACATTCAGTACTTC. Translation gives CASTAPGKVAKNIQYF.

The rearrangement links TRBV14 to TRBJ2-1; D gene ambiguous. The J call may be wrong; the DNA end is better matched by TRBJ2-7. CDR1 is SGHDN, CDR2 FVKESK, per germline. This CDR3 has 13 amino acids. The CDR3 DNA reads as TGTGCCAGCAGCCTAGACGGTTACAATGAGCAGTACTTC. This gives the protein CASSLDGYNEQYF.

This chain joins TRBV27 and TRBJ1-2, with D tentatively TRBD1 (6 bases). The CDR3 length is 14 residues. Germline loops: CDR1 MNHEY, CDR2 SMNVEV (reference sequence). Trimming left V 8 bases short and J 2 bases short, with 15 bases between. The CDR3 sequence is CASGLGATNYGYTF. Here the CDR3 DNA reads TGTGCCAGCGGCCTGGGGGCCACCAACTATGGCTACACCTTC.

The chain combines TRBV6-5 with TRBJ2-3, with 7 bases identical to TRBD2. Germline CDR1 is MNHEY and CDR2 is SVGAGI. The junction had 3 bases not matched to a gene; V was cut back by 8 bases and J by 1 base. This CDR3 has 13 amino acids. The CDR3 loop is CASGEGGTDTQYF. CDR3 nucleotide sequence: TGTGCCAGCGGGGAGGGAGGCACAGATACGCAGTATTTT.

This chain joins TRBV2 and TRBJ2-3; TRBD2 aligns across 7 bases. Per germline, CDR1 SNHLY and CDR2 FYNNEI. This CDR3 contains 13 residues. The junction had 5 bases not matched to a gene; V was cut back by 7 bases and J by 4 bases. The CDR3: CASIRDYPDTQYF. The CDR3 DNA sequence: TGTGCCAGCATTCGGGACTACCCAGATACGCAGTATTTT.

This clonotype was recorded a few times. The CDR3, as DNA: TGCGCCAGCAGCCCCGGACTAGTCGGCCAGGTGGGGTTCTTC. As protein: CASSPGLVGQVGFF. The genes are TRBV5-1 and TRBJ2-1; 7 positions match TRBD2. This CDR3 region has 14 residues. V gave up 4 bases and J gave up 15 bases; unmatched junction bases: 16. CDR1 is SGHRS, CDR2 YFSETQ, per germline.

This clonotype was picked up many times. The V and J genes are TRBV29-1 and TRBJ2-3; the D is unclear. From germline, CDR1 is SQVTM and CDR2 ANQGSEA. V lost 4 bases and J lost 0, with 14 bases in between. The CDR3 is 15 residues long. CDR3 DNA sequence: TGCAGCGTTGGGGGTAGCCGAGATAGCACAGATACGCAGTATTTT. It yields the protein CSVGGSRDSTDTQYF.

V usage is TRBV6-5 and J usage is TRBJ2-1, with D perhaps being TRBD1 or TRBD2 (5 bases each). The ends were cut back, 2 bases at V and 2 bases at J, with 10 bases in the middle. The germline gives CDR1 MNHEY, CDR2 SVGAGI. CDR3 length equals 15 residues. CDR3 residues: CASSYDGGPYNEQFF. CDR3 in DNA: TGTGCCAGCAGTTACGATGGGGGACCCTACAATGAGCAGTTCTTC.

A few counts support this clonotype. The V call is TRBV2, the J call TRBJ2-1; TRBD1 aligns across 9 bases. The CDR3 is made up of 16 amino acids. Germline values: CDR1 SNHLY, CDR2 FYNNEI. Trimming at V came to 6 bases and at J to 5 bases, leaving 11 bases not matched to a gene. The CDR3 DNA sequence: TGTGCCAGCAGACGCGGCGGGACAGGGACGAACAATGAGCAGTTCTTC. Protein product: CASRRGGTGTNNEQFF.

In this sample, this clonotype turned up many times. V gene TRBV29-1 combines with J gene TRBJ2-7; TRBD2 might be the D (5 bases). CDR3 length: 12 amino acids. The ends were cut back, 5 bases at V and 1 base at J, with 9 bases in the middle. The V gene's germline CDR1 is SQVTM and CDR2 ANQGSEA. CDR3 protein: CSVYGESYEQYF. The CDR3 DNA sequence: TGCAGCGTTTACGGGGAATCCTACGAGCAGTACTTC.

The CDR3 nucleotides are TGTGCCAGCAGTCCCCACCCTAGGACGTTAGTGGGAAGGAGTGGAACAGATACGCAGTATTTT. Its protein product is CASSPHPRTLVGRSGTDTQYF. The gene calls are TRBV27 and TRBJ2-3; D is uncertain. CDR1 MNHEY and CDR2 SMNVEV come from the germline V gene (reference sequence). The CDR3 totals 21 residues. Trimming stripped 5 bases from V and 3 bases from J, with 33 bases between.

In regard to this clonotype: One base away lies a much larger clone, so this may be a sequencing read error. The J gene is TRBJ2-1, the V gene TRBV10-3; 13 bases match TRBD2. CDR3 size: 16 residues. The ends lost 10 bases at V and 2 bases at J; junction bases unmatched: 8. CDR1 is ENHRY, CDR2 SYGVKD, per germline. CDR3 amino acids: CATSWTSGSTYNEQFF. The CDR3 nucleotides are TGTGCCACCAGCTGGACTAGCGGGAGTACCTACAATGAGCAGTTCTTC.

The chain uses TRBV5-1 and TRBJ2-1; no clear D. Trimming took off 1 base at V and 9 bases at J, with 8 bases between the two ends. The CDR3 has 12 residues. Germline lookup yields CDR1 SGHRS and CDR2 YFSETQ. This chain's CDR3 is CASSLNGIEQFF. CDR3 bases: TGCGCCAGCAGCTTGAATGGGATTGAGCAGTTCTTC.

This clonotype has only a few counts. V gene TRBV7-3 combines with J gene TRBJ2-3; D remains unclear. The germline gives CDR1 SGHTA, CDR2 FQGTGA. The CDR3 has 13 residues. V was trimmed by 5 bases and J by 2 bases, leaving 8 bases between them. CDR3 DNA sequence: TGTGCCAGCAGCGGAGTGAACACAGATACGCAGTATTTT. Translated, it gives CASSGVNTDTQYF. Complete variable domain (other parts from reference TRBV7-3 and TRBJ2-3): GAGVSQTPSNKVTEKGKYVELRCDPISGHTALYWYRQSLGQGPEFLIYFQGTGAADDSGLPNDRFFAVRPEGSVSTLKIQRTERGDSAVYLCASSGVNTDTQYFGPGTRLTVL.